A selection of T cell receptor beta chains follows, all from one sample in a study of regulatory T cells in long-lasting Graves disease. MiXCR was run by TCRdb on the multiplex PCR reads, yielding one entry per CDR3 protein. The sample has roughly 430,000 distinct CDR3 sequences, about 17% seen once; the top ten hold over 8.5%. These same records also appear under a second study, on T cells in Graves' hyperthyroidism and ophthalmopathy.

This material consisted of peripheral blood mononuclear cells (PBMCs), taken at new diagnosis, from a patient treated with antithyroid drugs. The receptors stem from a woman in her thirties with Graves disease. Each CDR3 is given with its conserved first and last residue. D genes are given only for firm matches. Size values are once, few and many counts, or a class for expanded clones, and some rows have none.

TRBJ2-7	.	TRBV12-3/TRBV12-4	many	CASSLGPPLSHEQYF	TGTGCCAGCAGTTTAGGGCCACCCCTATCCCACGAGCAGTACTTC
TRBJ1-1	TRBD1	TRBV19	.	CASSGQGASSTEAFF	TGTGCCAGTTCGGGACAGGGGGCATCGAGCACTGAAGCTTTCTTT
TRBJ1-5	.	TRBV6-1	many	CASSGTDQPQHF	TGTGCCAGCAGTGGGACAGACCAGCCCCAGCATTTT
TRBJ2-7	.	TRBV10-3	few	CATDITGGLNLTNEQYF	TGTGCCACCGATATCACAGGAGGTCTCAACCTCACCAACGAGCAGTACTTC
TRBJ1-5	TRBD1	TRBV20-1	.	CSARGTGGNQPQHF	TGCAGTGCTAGGGGAACAGGGGGCAATCAGCCCCAGCATTTT
TRBJ1-2	TRBD1	TRBV2	many	CAGRDSYGYTF	TGTGCCGGCAGGGACAGTTATGGCTACACCTTC
TRBJ1-4	.	TRBV24-1	.	CATGGGTNEKLFF	TGTGCCACCGGCGGGGGTACTAATGAAAAACTGTTTTTT
TRBJ2-5	.	TRBV30	.	CAWSADLRVQETQYF	TGTGCCTGGAGTGCGGATCTGAGGGTCCAAGAGACCCAGTACTTC
TRBJ1-2	.	TRBV7-2	.	CASSLGIGLGYTF	TGTGCCAGCAGCTTAGGGATTGGCCTTGGCTACACCTTC
TRBJ2-7	.	TRBV25-1	many	CASSEADYEQYF	TGTGCCAGCAGTGAGGCGGACTACGAGCAGTACTTC
TRBJ2-7	.	TRBV18	many	CASQVGAATYEQYF	TGTGCCAGCCAAGTGGGGGCAGCTACCTACGAGCAGTACTTC
TRBJ1-1	.	TRBV7-2	many	CASSLLAHPENIEAFF	TGTGCCAGCAGCTTGTTGGCCCACCCCGAGAACATTGAAGCTTTCTTT
TRBJ2-5	.	TRBV27	many	CASSKGWHLQETQYF	TGTGCCAGCAGCAAGGGTTGGCACCTCCAAGAGACCCAGTACTTC
TRBJ2-3	.	TRBV6-5	.	CASSYERGGARDTQYF	TGTGCCAGCAGTTACGAGAGGGGGGGGGCTAGAGATACGCAGTATTTT
TRBJ2-1	.	TRBV20-1	.	CSALSGPSYNEQFF	TGCAGTGCCCTGAGCGGGCCCTCCTACAATGAGCAGTTCTTC
TRBJ1-4	.	TRBV30	many	CAWSEGRGRGNEKLFF	TGTGCCTGGAGTGAGGGTCGGGGGCGCGGGAATGAAAAACTGTTTTTT
TRBJ2-7	.	TRBV7-2	many	CASSLLGSDLYEQYF	TGTGCCAGCAGCTTATTAGGTAGCGATCTGTACGAGCAGTACTTC
TRBJ1-1	.	TRBV7-2	.	CASSQTRNTEAFF	TGTGCCAGCAGCCAAACCAGGAACACTGAAGCTTTCTTT
TRBJ2-5	.	TRBV29-1	.	CSVQLSETQYF	TGCAGCGTACAGTTGTCAGAGACCCAGTACTTC
TRBJ2-1	TRBD2	TRBV9	.	CASSVGGGWQFF	TGTGCCAGCAGCGTAGGGGGGGGGTGGCAGTTCTTC
TRBJ2-2	TRBD2	TRBV6-2/TRBV6-3	many	CASSEPRLAGSNTGELFF	TGTGCCAGCAGCGAACCAAGACTAGCGGGAAGCAACACCGGGGAGCTGTTTTTT
TRBJ2-5	.	TRBV28	many	CASSDRPREETQYF	TGTGCCAGCAGTGACAGACCGAGGGAAGAGACCCAGTACTTC
TRBJ2-5	.	TRBV18	few	CASSLDSQGAGETQYF	TGTGCCAGCTCACTCGACTCTCAAGGGGCAGGAGAGACCCAGTACTTC
TRBJ2-2	.	TRBV6-1	many	CASIRGQMTGELFF	TGTGCCAGCATCCGGGGACAAATGACCGGGGAGCTGTTTTTT
TRBJ1-1	.	TRBV27	many	CAVGRWVRTEAFF	TGTGCCGTCGGGAGGTGGGTGAGAACTGAAGCTTTCTTT
TRBJ2-7	.	TRBV20-1	many	CSANSQRGSSYEQYF	TGCAGTGCTAATAGTCAGCGAGGGAGCTCCTACGAGCAGTACTTC
TRBJ2-1	TRBD2	TRBV19	few	CASSIPTSGRANEQFF	TGTGCCAGTAGTATACCCACTAGCGGGAGGGCCAATGAGCAGTTCTTC
TRBJ2-3	TRBD2	TRBV28	many	CASSLWSRGGPQDTQYF	TGTGCCAGCAGTTTATGGTCGCGGGGGGGGCCCCAAGATACGCAGTATTTT
TRBJ2-1	TRBD2	TRBV6-1	few	CATLAGDGTNEQFF	TGTGCCACCTTAGCGGGAGACGGAACGAATGAGCAGTTCTTC
TRBJ2-2	TRBD2	TRBV19	few	CASSIFGGRAGELFF	TGTGCCAGTAGTATATTCGGCGGGAGGGCCGGGGAGCTGTTTTTT
TRBJ2-6	.	TRBV7-8	.	CASSPQGTTGANVLTF	TGTGCCAGCAGCCCGCAGGGGACAACCGGGGCCAACGTCCTGACTTTC
TRBJ2-4	TRBD1	TRBV12-3/TRBV12-4	.	CASSSWQGAGAKNIQYF	TGTGCCAGCAGTTCCTGGCAGGGGGCGGGGGCCAAAAACATTCAGTACTTC
TRBJ2-3	TRBD2	TRBV19	many	CASSSLGLAGGSLDTDTQYF	TGTGCCAGTAGTTCCCTGGGACTAGCGGGAGGATCGTTGGACACAGATACGCAGTATTTT
TRBJ2-4	.	TRBV13	.	CASSSGRGTDIQYF	TGTGCCAGCAGCTCCGGGAGAGGGACTGACATTCAGTACTTC
TRBJ2-2	.	TRBV2	many	CASVRSPGTGELFF	TGTGCCAGTGTGCGGTCTCCTGGTACCGGGGAGCTGTTTTTT
TRBJ2-7	TRBD2	TRBV18	many	CASSPVAGSTYEQYF	TGTGCCAGCTCACCCGTAGCGGGATCGACCTACGAGCAGTACTTC
TRBJ1-4	TRBD1	TRBV2	many	CASSPLGTGTNEKLFF	TGTGCCAGCAGCCCACTTGGGACAGGGACTAATGAAAAACTGTTTTTT
TRBJ2-7	TRBD1	TRBV30	many	CAWPSRGLAYEQYF	TGTGCCTGGCCTTCCAGGGGGCTAGCCTACGAGCAGTACTTC
TRBJ1-5	.	TRBV19	few	CASTPRGFQPQHF	TGTGCCAGTACCCCACGCGGATTTCAGCCCCAGCATTTT
TRBJ2-2	TRBD2	TRBV13	many	CASSLGDSGRYTGELFF	TGTGCCAGCAGCTTAGGAGATAGCGGGAGGTACACCGGGGAGCTGTTTTTT
TRBJ2-2	TRBD2	TRBV7-3	.	CASRLAGGFNTGELFF	TGTGCCAGTCGACTAGCGGGAGGATTCAACACCGGGGAGCTGTTTTTT
TRBJ2-3	.	TRBV20-1	many	CSARDLQGRADTQYF	TGCAGTGCTAGAGATCTGCAGGGAAGGGCAGATACGCAGTATTTT
TRBJ2-7	.	TRBV10-3	.	CAISESRAGRTYEQYF	TGTGCCATCAGTGAGTCCCGGGCAGGACGAACCTACGAGCAGTACTTC
TRBJ1-2	TRBD1	TRBV19	many	CASKQGGYGYTF	TGTGCCAGCAAACAGGGGGGCTATGGCTACACCTTC
TRBJ1-5	.	TRBV30	many	CACGGGGNQPQHF	TGTGCCTGTGGAGGAGGGGGCAATCAGCCCCAGCATTTT
TRBJ2-6	TRBD1	TRBV18	.	CASSFGQGDSGANVLTF	TGTGCCAGCTCATTTGGACAGGGAGATTCTGGGGCCAACGTCCTGACTTTC
TRBJ1-5	TRBD1	TRBV7-8	.	CASSLAPGTGVQPQHF	TGTGCCAGCAGCTTAGCCCCCGGGACAGGGGTTCAGCCCCAGCATTTT
TRBJ2-1	.	TRBV9	many	CASSGLGDEQFF	TGTGCCAGCAGCGGCTTGGGGGATGAGCAGTTCTTC
TRBJ1-2	TRBD1	TRBV10-3	once	CAISGDRGAYGYTF	TGTGCCATCAGTGGGGACAGGGGTGCCTATGGCTACACCTTC
TRBJ2-7	.	TRBV6-1	many	CASKEGVQFEQYF	TGTGCCAGCAAGGAGGGAGTTCAGTTCGAGCAGTACTTC
TRBJ1-6	TRBD1	TRBV20-1	.	CSARGQGGSYNSPLHF	TGCAGTGCTAGGGGACAGGGAGGCTCCTATAATTCACCCCTCCACTTT
TRBJ2-1	.	TRBV7-2	many	CASSERRGQEDEQFF	TGTGCCAGCAGCGAAAGGAGGGGGCAGGAGGATGAGCAGTTCTTC
TRBJ2-1	.	TRBV7-9	.	CASRTQGGGELGSSYNGQFF	TGTGCCAGCAGGACTCAGGGGGGCGGGGAATTGGGAAGCTCCTACAATGGGCAGTTCTTC
TRBJ2-1	TRBD1	TRBV10-1	many	CASSESWDRGSNEQFF	TGCGCCAGCAGTGAGTCGTGGGACAGGGGGAGCAATGAGCAGTTCTTC